In this sample, the clone carrying this TCR beta chain turned up many times. This entry comes from a study of T-cell reconstitution after alpha-beta-depleted transplantation in children. V shed 5 bases and J shed 5 bases, with 9 bases lying between them. The CDR3 totals 12 residues. CDR1 is SEHNR, CDR2 FQNEAQ, per germline (reference sequence). Unique molecular identifiers were used in preparing the TCRbeta library. One entry per CDR3 protein results from TCRdb running MiXCR on the PCR reads. The data hold about 610,000 distinct CDR3 sequences, with over 9.5% observed a single time. The gene calls are TRBV7-9 and TRBJ2-5, with no clear D. The sequence derives from a human donor who donated a stem cell graft to a child with acute myeloid leukemia. The sequences come from PBMCs from the stem cell graft donor, collected from the stem cell graft. The CDR3 DNA reads TGTGCCAGCAGCATAAAGTACGAGACCCAGTACTTC. Its protein product is CASSIKYETQYF.